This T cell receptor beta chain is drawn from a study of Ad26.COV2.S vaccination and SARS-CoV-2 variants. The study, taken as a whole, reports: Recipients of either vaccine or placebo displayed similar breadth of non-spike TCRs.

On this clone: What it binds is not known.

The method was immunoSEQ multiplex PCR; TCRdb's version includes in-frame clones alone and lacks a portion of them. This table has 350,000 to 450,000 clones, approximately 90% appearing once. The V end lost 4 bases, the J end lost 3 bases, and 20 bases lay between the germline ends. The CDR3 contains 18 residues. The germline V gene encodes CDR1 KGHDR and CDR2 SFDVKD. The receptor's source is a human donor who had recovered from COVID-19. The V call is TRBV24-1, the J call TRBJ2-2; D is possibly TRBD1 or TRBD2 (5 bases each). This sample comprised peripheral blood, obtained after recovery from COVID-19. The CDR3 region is CATSDQGRLPADTGELFF. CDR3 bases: TGTGCCACCAGTGACCAGGGACGGCTTCCCGCGGACACCGGGGAGCTGTTTTTT.